Each of the 22 T cell receptor beta chains below was sequenced from the same sample in a study of CD8 T cells in ankylosing spondylitis. Study outcomes and limitations: Roughly eight highly homologous variants made up a TCR beta motif that seemed to typify ankylosing spondylitis blood.

These receptors are not linked to any known antigen. TCRdb re-called the 5' RACE reads with MiXCR, one entry per CDR3 protein. This sample yields fewer than 650,000 distinct CDR3 sequences, of which approximately 12% are seen a single time; about 6.8% belongs to the top ten. The sample was blood, either unsorted or a sorted T cell fraction (not recorded which). The receptors originated from a male donor with ankylosing spondylitis.

The gene calls are TRBV5-1 and TRBJ2-1; D is possibly TRBD1 or TRBD2 (5 bases each). The CDR3 length is 16 residues. Trimming cost V 6 bases and J 3 bases, with 19 bases left between them. Germline-derived CDR1 and CDR2 are SGHRS and YFSETQ. DNA of the CDR3: TGCGCCAGCACCGACACGGGTGGGGGTGGCTACAATGAGCAGTTCTTC. Translated: CASTDTGGGGYNEQFF.

In its sample, this clonotype was seen a few times. The chain has TRBV29-1 and TRBJ1-3; 11 positions agree with TRBD1. The J segment lost 2 bases and the V segment lost 5 bases, leaving 2 bases of the junction unmatched. Germline V gives CDR1 SQVTM, CDR2 ANQGSEA. The CDR3 loop spans 14 amino acids. CDR3: CSVRDRGTGNTIYF. The CDR3 DNA is TGCAGCGTTCGGGACAGGGGGACTGGAAACACCATATATTTT. The full variable domain, its missing parts supplied by reference TRBV29-1 and TRBJ1-3, is SAVISQKPSRDICQRGTSLTIQCQVDSQVTMMFWYRQQPGQSLTLIATANQGSEATYESGFVIDKFPISRPNLTFSTLTVSNMSPEDSSIYLCSVRDRGTGNTIYFGEGSWLTVV.

This clonotype showed up many times. The V and J genes are TRBV5-4 and TRBJ1-2; no definite D call. The CDR3 is 14 residues long. The V gene's germline CDR1 is SGHNT and CDR2 YYREEE (reference sequence). Trimming cost V 0 bases and J 6 bases, with 12 bases left between them. This CDR3 is CASSLELAADGYTF. The CDR3 region has the DNA TGTGCCAGCAGCTTGGAGCTGGCAGCGGATGGCTACACCTTC.

The chain uses TRBV5-1 and TRBJ1-1, with 11 bases fitting TRBD1. V shed 3 bases, J shed 5 bases, and the junction held 3 bases outside the gene matches. Looked up from germline, CDR1 is SGHRS and CDR2 is YFSETQ. This CDR3 is 14 amino acids long. Here the CDR3 reads CASSSDRGLTEAFF. DNA for the CDR3: TGCGCCAGCAGCTCGGACAGGGGGCTGACTGAAGCTTTCTTT.

This chain links TRBV7-8 with TRBJ1-4; 7 nucleotides agree with TRBD1. V was clipped by 2 bases and J by 3 bases; unmatched bases: 3. This CDR3 contains 15 residues. CDR1 SGHVS and CDR2 FQNEAQ come from the germline V gene. The CDR3 bases are TGTGCCAGCAGCTTAAGGGGGCAGCCTAATGAAAAACTGTTTTTT. Translating gives CASSLRGQPNEKLFF.

This clonotype was counted only a few times. The chain uses TRBV5-1 and TRBJ2-2; 9 nucleotides match TRBD2. CDR3 length: 16 amino acids. The trim removed 4 bases at V and 1 base at J, leaving 5 bases unmatched. CDR1 and CDR2 from the germline V gene are SGHRS and YFSETQ. The CDR3 here is CASSRNSGGNTGELFF. CDR3 nucleotides: TGCGCCAGCAGCCGAAATAGCGGGGGGAACACCGGGGAGCTGTTTTTT.

This clonotype has only a few counts. The chain uses TRBV3-1 and TRBJ2-5; D could derive from TRBD1 or TRBD2 (5 bases each). Trimming shortened V by 7 bases and J by 9 bases, and 15 bases separated the two germline ends. Germline CDR1 and CDR2: LGHDT and YNNKEL (reference sequence). This CDR3 comprises 12 residues. The CDR3 nucleotides are TGTGCCAGCATGGGACCACGGGGAGCCCAGTACTTC. Protein product: CASMGPRGAQYF.

This clonotype has just a few counts. J is TRBJ1-5 and V is TRBV28, with TRBD1 matching over 8 bases. The J segment lost 2 bases and the V segment lost 7 bases, leaving 7 bases of the junction unmatched. Germline V gene sequence: CDR1 MDHEN, CDR2 SYDVKM. This CDR3 spans 15 amino acids. DNA of the CDR3: TGTGCCAGCAATGTACAGGGGGTAGGCAATCAGCCCCAGCATTTT. Its translation: CASNVQGVGNQPQHF.

This chain joins TRBV5-1 and TRBJ2-5, with D possibly matching TRBD2 (6 bases). Germline values: CDR1 SGHRS, CDR2 YFSETQ. V shed 4 bases and J shed 2 bases, with 12 bases lying between them. This CDR3 has 14 residues. The chain's CDR3 is CASSRDSGQETQYF. CDR3 coding DNA: TGCGCCAGCAGCCGGGACTCCGGTCAAGAGACCCAGTACTTC.

A few counts support this clonotype. This chain uses TRBV6-1 with TRBJ2-7, with 7 nucleotides matching TRBD1. After removal of 6 bases from V and 3 bases from J, the junction contained 5 bases not matched to a gene. The germline V gene has CDR1 MNHNS and CDR2 SASEGT. The length of the CDR3 is 13 residues. CDR3 sequence: CASSRDSHYEQYV. The CDR3 region has the DNA TGTGCCAGCAGCCGGGACAGTCACTACGAGCAGTACGTC.

This clonotype was found many times. This chain uses TRBV5-1 with TRBJ1-6; TRBD1 might be the D (6 bases). Per germline, CDR1 SGHRS and CDR2 YFSETQ. Trimming stripped 4 bases from V and 7 bases from J, with 15 bases between. The CDR3 is 15 residues long. CDR3 loop: CASSADRTGNSPLHF. In DNA form, the CDR3 reads TGCGCCAGCAGCGCCGACAGGACGGGGAATTCACCCCTCCACTTT. The full variable domain, with the rest looked up from reference TRBV5-1 and TRBJ1-6, is KAGVTQTPRYLIKTRGQQVTLSCSPISGHRSVSWYQQTPGQGLQFLFEYFSETQRNKGNFPGRFSGRQFSNSRSEMNVSTLELGDSALYLCASSADRTGNSPLHFGNGTRLTVT.

This clonotype came up many times. The genes are TRBV7-2 and TRBJ2-3; D gene ambiguous. The germline V gene has CDR1 SGHTA and CDR2 FQGNSA. The CDR3 totals 12 residues. Trimming removed 5 bases at V and 4 bases at J, with 7 bases between. The CDR3 spells CASSPPSDTQYF. DNA of the CDR3: TGTGCCAGCAGCCCCCCTTCAGATACGCAGTATTTT.

This chain links TRBV30 with TRBJ2-1, with 9 bases aligning to TRBD1. V lost 7 bases, J lost 9 bases, and 10 bases stayed unmatched. Germline V gene lookup returns CDR1 GTSNPN and CDR2 SVGIG (reference sequence). The CDR3 sequence is 13 residues long. CDR3 residues: CASSKGQGSEQFF. CDR3 coding DNA: TGTGCCTCCAGCAAGGGACAGGGTAGTGAGCAGTTCTTC.

The V call is TRBV20-1, the J call TRBJ1-1, with D possibly being TRBD1 (6 bases). This CDR3 has 14 amino acids. From germline, CDR1 is DFQATT and CDR2 SNEGSKA (reference sequence). The V end lost 2 bases, the J end lost 1 base, and 11 bases lay between the germline ends. CDR3 DNA: TGCAGTGCTAGACCCGGGACATCGAACACTGAAGCTTTCTTT. As protein: CSARPGTSNTEAFF.

This clonotype was counted a few times. V usage is TRBV5-6 and J usage is TRBJ2-1; D is ambiguous. V lost 0 bases and J 10 bases, leaving 11 bases between the germline ends. The CDR3 covers 13 residues. Germline CDR1 SGHDT, CDR2 YYEEEE. CDR3: CASSLGNREEQFF. The DNA for the CDR3 is TGTGCCAGCAGCTTGGGTAATCGAGAGGAGCAGTTCTTC.

The chain has TRBV10-3 and TRBJ2-2, with D tentatively TRBD1 (6 bases). Germline V lookup: CDR1 ENHRY, CDR2 SYGVKD. This CDR3 is built from 14 residues. Trimming took off 7 bases at V and 1 base at J, with 10 bases between the two ends. The CDR3 protein is CAITNRENTGELFF. CDR3 bases: TGTGCCATCACAAACAGGGAGAACACCGGGGAGCTGTTTTTT.

The chain is built from TRBV14 and TRBJ2-2; TRBD1 agrees at 7 bases. There are 13 residues in the CDR3. V shed 2 bases and J 7 bases; nucleotides not matched to a gene: 1. Germline V CDR1 and CDR2: SGHDN, FVKESK. CDR3: CASSQQGVGELFF. For the CDR3, the DNA is TGTGCCAGCAGCCAACAGGGGGTCGGGGAGCTGTTTTTT.

This clonotype was recorded a few times. The chain joins TRBV4-2 to TRBJ2-1, with D perhaps matching TRBD2 (6 bases). CDR1 is LGHNA, CDR2 YNFKEQ, per germline. The CDR3 has 17 residues. V dropped 0 bases and J dropped 0 bases, with 12 bases sitting between them. CDR3 region: CASSQERGGNSYNEQFF. The CDR3 DNA is TGTGCCAGCAGCCAAGAGAGGGGCGGGAACTCCTACAATGAGCAGTTCTTC.

The V gene is TRBV24-1, the J gene TRBJ2-1, with D unresolved. Deletions cut 3 bases from V and 7 bases from J, with 12 bases between. Germline loops: CDR1 KGHDR, CDR2 SFDVKD. This CDR3 has 14 amino acids. Here the CDR3 DNA reads TGTGCCACCAGTGATCCCCGTCGGGTGAATGAGCAGTTCTTC. Residues: CATSDPRRVNEQFF.

This clonotype showed up just a few times. The chain carries TRBV10-3 and TRBJ2-7; D remains unclear. The V and J ends lost 4 bases and 5 bases respectively, with 12 bases between them. From germline, CDR1 is ENHRY and CDR2 SYGVKD. The CDR3 extends over 13 amino acids. CDR3 nucleotide sequence: TGTGCCATCAGTGCGGCAGATTTGGACGAGCAGTACGTC. The encoded protein is CAISAADLDEQYV.

A few counts support this clonotype. CDR3 DNA sequence: TGTGCCAGCAGCCAAACTCCGGGACAGAAATTGTCCTACGAGCAGTACTTC. Translated, it gives CASSQTPGQKLSYEQYF. The V and J genes are TRBV3-1 and TRBJ2-7; TRBD1 aligns across 7 bases. Germline lookup yields CDR1 LGHDT and CDR2 YNNKEL (reference sequence). CDR3 length: 17 amino acids. The trim removed 2 bases at V and 1 base at J, leaving 11 bases unmatched.

The chain couples TRBV7-8 to TRBJ2-3; 8 nucleotides match TRBD2. The CDR3 has 15 amino acids. CDR1 and CDR2 from the germline V gene are SGHVS and FQNEAQ. Germline trimming cut 7 bases from V and 1 base from J; bases unmatched to any gene: 7. The CDR3 nucleotides read TGTGCCAGCATCCGAGGACTAGCTGGCACAGATACGCAGTATTTT. It encodes CASIRGLAGTDTQYF.